This TCR beta chain was sequenced for a study of blood T cells in healthy people across ages. Findings and limits, study-wide: Shifts in expanded clonotypes may have been confounded by donor CMV status, which was unknown.

Trimming pared 5 bases from V and 5 bases from J, leaving 18 bases between. The CDR3 spans 15 residues. The germline gives CDR1 MDHEN, CDR2 SYDVKM. Remarks on this clonotype: No antigen is known for it. A much larger clone is a single base away; this may be a read error.

The second PCR ran roughly 6 to 11 cycles with a sample-barcoded 5' primer and J-beta primers. Each sample yielded at least 3 million CDR3-containing paired-end reads. TCRdb reprocessed the 5' RACE reads with MiXCR, giving one entry per CDR3 protein. The profile shows 600,000 to 800,000 distinct CDR3 sequences, approximately 52% of them singletons. The sequencing input was blood. The V and J genes are TRBV28 and TRBJ2-5; unclear D gene. This TCR derives from a woman aged 80 or older in good health. The CDR3 bases are TGTGCCAGCAGTCCGATCGGCGCACGCGGTGAGACCCAGTACTTC. Amino acid sequence: CASSPIGARGETQYF.